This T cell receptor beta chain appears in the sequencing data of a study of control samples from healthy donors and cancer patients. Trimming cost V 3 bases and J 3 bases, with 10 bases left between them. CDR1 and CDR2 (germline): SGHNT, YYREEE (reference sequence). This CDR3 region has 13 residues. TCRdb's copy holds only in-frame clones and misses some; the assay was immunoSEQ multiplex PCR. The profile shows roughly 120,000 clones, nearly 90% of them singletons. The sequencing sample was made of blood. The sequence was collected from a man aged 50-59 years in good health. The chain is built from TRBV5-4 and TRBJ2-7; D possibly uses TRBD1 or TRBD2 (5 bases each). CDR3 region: CASSSGRNYEQYF. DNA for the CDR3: TGTGCCAGCAGCTCGGGACGGAACTACGAGCAGTACTTC. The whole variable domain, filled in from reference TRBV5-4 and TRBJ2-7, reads ETGVTQSPTHLIKTRGQQVTLRCSSQSGHNTVSWYQQALGQGPQFIFQYYREEENGRGNFPPRFSGLQFPNYSSELNVNALELDDSALYLCASSSGRNYEQYFGPGTRLTVT.